What follows describes a single T cell receptor (beta chain). The antigen remains undetermined. These data originate in a study of T cell responses to AZD1222 COVID-19 vaccine. Study-level background: Timing groups of about 4 and about 12 weeks for second doses were pooled. General study findings and limits: Unmutated variant regions are reportedly the target of nearly half of TCRs that are spike-specific. CD4 TCRs associated with vaccination spanned spike, dominating at 160-218 and 743-854. At baseline, just 5 or 6 AZD1222 recipients tested seropositive.

V lost 1 base, J lost 7 bases, and 3 bases stayed unmatched. CDR1 is PRHDT, CDR2 FYEKMQ, per germline (reference sequence). The CDR3 is made up of 15 amino acids. Assay used: immunoSEQ multiplex PCR; TCRdb lists only in-frame clones, some missing. The sample lists about 140,000 clones, 75% to 90% occurring once. The clonotype was recovered from an adult in good health. The V gene is TRBV13, the J gene TRBJ2-1; 11 bases are a match to TRBD1. The starting material was peripheral blood, obtained on day 0 of AZD1222 vaccination. The CDR3 here is CASSLEGQGENEQFF. The CDR3 DNA is TGTGCCAGCAGCTTAGAGGGACAGGGGGAGAATGAGCAGTTCTTC.